Following are 12 T cell receptor beta chains from one sample sequenced in a study of preoperative IRX-2 immunotherapy in early breast cancer. Profiling relied on immunoSEQ multiplex PCR, and the TCRdb table lists in-frame clones only, not all of them. The sample has around 40,000 clones, about 95% seen once. The sample's treatment: preoperative locoregional IRX-2 cytokine immunotherapy. This specimen consisted of tumor tissue, obtained after IRX-2 immunotherapy. These receptors came from a human donor with breast cancer.

The rearrangement links TRBV5-4 to TRBJ1-1; D is ambiguous. The CDR3 consists of 12 residues. CDR1 and CDR2 (germline): SGHNT, YYREEE (reference sequence). V dropped 2 bases and J dropped 0 bases, with 2 bases sitting between them. The CDR3: CASSFLNTEAFF. The DNA for the CDR3 is TGTGCCAGCAGCTTCTTGAACACTGAAGCTTTCTTT.

The chain has TRBV20-1 and TRBJ2-3; D remains ambiguous. The CDR3 runs 10 residues. The ends were cut back, 3 bases at V and 4 bases at J, with 2 bases in the middle. Germline V gene lookup returns CDR1 DFQATT and CDR2 SNEGSKA (reference sequence). Here the CDR3 DNA reads TGCAGTGCTAGTTCAGATACGCAGTATTTT. This translates into CSASSDTQYF.

This chain links TRBV6-6 with TRBJ2-1; no reliable D call. Trimming left V 0 bases short and J 9 bases short, with 6 bases between. Germline CDR1 MNHNY, CDR2 SVGAGI (reference sequence). This CDR3 is 12 amino acids long. The CDR3 here is CASSYSLAEQFF. The DNA for the CDR3 is TGTGCCAGCAGTTACTCATTGGCTGAGCAGTTCTTC.

This clone was seen only a few times. The rearrangement uses TRBV19 and TRBJ1-4; D remains ambiguous. The germline gives CDR1 LNHDA, CDR2 SQIVND (reference sequence). Trimming stripped 7 bases from V and 10 bases from J, with 16 bases between. The CDR3 is 13 residues long. As DNA, the CDR3 is TGTGCCAGTAACCGGGCCCCATTCGGAAAACTGTTTTTT. Translating gives CASNRAPFGKLFF.

The CDR3 is CASSLYRGVNEKLFF. CDR3 nucleotides: TGTGCCAGCAGCCTTTACAGGGGAGTTAATGAAAAACTGTTTTTT. The rearrangement links TRBV5-8 to TRBJ1-4; 7 bases agree with TRBD1. The V gene end was trimmed by 4 bases and the J gene end by 4 bases; junction bases not matched to a gene: 7. CDR3 size: 15 residues. Germline lookup yields CDR1 SGHTS and CDR2 YDEGEE.

The chain employs TRBV5-1 and TRBJ2-2, with 9 bases fitting TRBD1. The germline V gene has CDR1 SGHRS and CDR2 YFSETQ. This CDR3 region has 15 residues. The V segment lost 3 bases and the J segment 5 bases; nucleotides outside the gene matches: 5. CDR3 residues: CASSSTQGATGELFF. In DNA, the CDR3 is TGCGCCAGCAGCTCCACACAGGGGGCAACCGGGGAGCTGTTTTTT.

This rearrangement joins TRBV5-4 to TRBJ2-7, with 11 nucleotides matching TRBD2. The CDR3 runs 14 residues. Trimming cost V 4 bases and J 5 bases; bases outside gene matches: 5. CDR1 and CDR2 from the germline V gene are SGHNT and YYREEE (reference sequence). The CDR3: CASSVTSGSNEQYF. CDR3 bases: TGTGCCAGCAGCGTCACTAGCGGGAGCAACGAGCAGTACTTC. Complete variable domain (other parts from reference TRBV5-4 and TRBJ2-7): ETGVTQSPTHLIKTRGQQVTLRCSSQSGHNTVSWYQQALGQGPQFIFQYYREEENGRGNFPPRFSGLQFPNYSSELNVNALELDDSALYLCASSVTSGSNEQYFGPGTRLTVT.

This sequence joins TRBV7-2 and TRBJ2-7; unclear D gene. Trimming took off 5 bases at V and 3 bases at J, with 14 bases between the two ends. The germline V gene has CDR1 SGHTA and CDR2 FQGNSA. This CDR3 has 14 amino acids. Written as DNA, the CDR3 is TGTGCCAGCAGCCCCGATGGACCCCTCTACGAGCAGTACTTC. This codes for CASSPDGPLYEQYF.

J is TRBJ2-1 and V is TRBV7-2; D remains ambiguous. Trimming pared 3 bases from V and 4 bases from J, leaving 13 bases between. Germline CDR1 SGHTA, CDR2 FQGNSA. The CDR3 consists of 15 residues. Here the CDR3 reads CASSLDPGSYNEQFF. CDR3 coding DNA: TGTGCCAGCAGCTTGGACCCGGGTTCTTACAATGAGCAGTTCTTC.

V gene TRBV7-2 combines with J gene TRBJ2-7; D may be TRBD2 (6 bases). CDR1 is SGHTA and CDR2 is FQGNSA in the germline V gene. This CDR3 contains 13 residues. The V gene lost 5 bases and the J gene lost 3 bases, with 11 bases spanning the gap. The CDR3 region is CASSHTSYYEQYF. CDR3 DNA: TGTGCCAGCAGCCATACTAGCTACTACGAGCAGTACTTC.

The chain has TRBV4-3 and TRBJ1-2; a weak D match, TRBD1 (6 bases). The ends were cut back, 4 bases at V and 7 bases at J, with 19 bases in the middle. Germline V lookup: CDR1 LGHNA, CDR2 YSLEER. The CDR3 consists of 15 residues. The CDR3 nucleotides are TGCGCCAGCAGCCGCCTCACAGGGACTGGCGGTGGCTACACCTTC. The encoded protein is CASSRLTGTGGGYTF.

In DNA form, the CDR3 reads TGTGCCAGCAGCCACAGCGGGGGGAGCGGCCGAGAGACCCAGTACTTC. Its protein product is CASSHSGGSGRETQYF. V gene TRBV7-2 combines with J gene TRBJ2-5; TRBD2 aligns across 9 bases. The germline CDR1 and CDR2 sequences are SGHTA and FQGNSA. This CDR3 region has 16 residues. V was clipped by 5 bases and J by 4 bases; unmatched bases: 11.